This T cell receptor (beta chain) was sequenced in a study of blood T cells in healthy people across ages. Regarding the study as a whole: Among long-lived donors, naive CD4+ cells were more numerous and diversity higher than in aged donors. Changes seen in expanded clonotypes were possibly confounded by donor CMV status left unknown. Researchers deemed the diversity estimates from one million T cells underestimates.

For the second PCR, which ran for about 6 to 11 cycles, a sample-barcoded 5' primer and a J-beta primer mix were used. Each cDNA molecule carried a tag from a template-switch adaptor that contained 12 random nucleotides. TCRdb reanalysed the 5' RACE reads using MiXCR and keeps one entry per CDR3 protein. Of about 940,000 distinct CDR3 sequences in the sample, around 48% were seen once. With respect to this clonotype: The antigen remains unidentified.

The origin of this receptor is a man between 25 and 39 years old in good health. Sequencing was performed on blood.

CDR3 coding DNA: TGCAGTGCTCCCCGCCCTGGATCCGGGGAGCTGTTTTTT. Amino acid sequence: CSAPRPGSGELFF. The chain carries TRBV20-1 and TRBJ2-2; no definite D call. CDR1 and CDR2 (germline): DFQATT, SNEGSKA (reference sequence). With 5 bases removed from V and 6 bases from J, the gap between germline ends came to 13 bases. CDR3 length: 13 amino acids.